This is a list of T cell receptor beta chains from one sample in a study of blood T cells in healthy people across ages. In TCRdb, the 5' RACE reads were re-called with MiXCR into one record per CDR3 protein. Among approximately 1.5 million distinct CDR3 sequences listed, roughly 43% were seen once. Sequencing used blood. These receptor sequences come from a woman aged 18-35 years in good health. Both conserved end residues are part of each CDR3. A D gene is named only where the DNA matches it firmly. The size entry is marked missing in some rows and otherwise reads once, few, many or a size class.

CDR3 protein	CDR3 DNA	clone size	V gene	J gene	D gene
CASSPAAVDLSNQPQHF	TGTGCCAGCAGCCCCGCCGCAGTAGATTTGAGCAATCAGCCCCAGCATTTT	few	TRBV7-9	TRBJ1-5	.
CASSLQGVPLGNTIYF	TGTGCCAGCAGCTTACAGGGCGTTCCGTTAGGAAACACCATATATTTT	.	TRBV11-2	TRBJ1-3	.
CASSGTSEYKQNF	TGTGCCAGCAGCGGGACAAGCGAATACAAGCAGAACTTC	.	TRBV7-8	TRBJ2-5	.
CASNHRDRAYEQYF	TGTGCCAGCAATCACCGGGACAGGGCCTACGAGCAGTACTTC	.	TRBV6-2/TRBV6-3	TRBJ2-7	TRBD1
CASSPRWEMSDTQYF	TGTGCCAGCAGCCCCCGGTGGGAGATGTCAGATACGCAGTATTTT	few	TRBV7-8	TRBJ2-3	.
CSASSSGIFVSTDTQYF	TGCAGTGCGAGTTCTAGCGGGATCTTTGTGAGCACAGATACGCAGTATTTT	few	TRBV20-1	TRBJ2-3	TRBD2
CAISATAEYSNQPQHF	TGTGCCATCAGTGCGACGGCAGAATATAGCAATCAGCCCCAGCATTTT	once	TRBV10-3	TRBJ1-5	.
CASSARPGQGMREQYF	TGTGCCAGCAGTGCCCGACCGGGACAGGGGATGAGGGAGCAGTACTTC	once	TRBV6-1	TRBJ2-4	TRBD1
CASSLAGQTSYEQYF	TGTGCCAGCAGCTTAGCGGGACAGACCTCCTACGAGCAGTACTTC	few	TRBV7-9	TRBJ2-7	TRBD1
CSVEGSARRDEQYF	TGCAGCGTTGAAGGATCGGCCCGGCGAGACGAGCAGTACTTC	few	TRBV29-1	TRBJ2-7	.
CASRDRDRGNNYGYTF	TGTGCCAGCAGGGATCGTGACAGGGGGAATAACTATGGCTACACCTTC	.	TRBV13	TRBJ1-2	TRBD1
CASSSVRNTEAFF	TGTGCCAGCAGCTCCGTGAGGAACACTGAAGCTTTCTTT	few	TRBV6-2/TRBV6-3	TRBJ1-1	.
CATSTGLANTYEQYF	TGTGCCACCAGCACTGGACTAGCGAATACCTACGAGCAGTACTTC	.	TRBV15	TRBJ2-7	TRBD2
CASSQEIGSSYNEQFF	TGCGCCAGCAGCCAAGAGATAGGGAGCTCCTACAATGAGCAGTTCTTC	few	TRBV4-1	TRBJ2-1	.
CASKDRGIGRDYGYTF	TGTGCCAGTAAGGACAGGGGGATAGGAAGGGACTATGGCTACACCTTC	few	TRBV6-5	TRBJ1-2	TRBD1
CASSLKDQGSNEQFF	TGTGCCAGCAGCCTCAAGGACCAGGGCAGCAATGAGCAGTTCTTC	.	TRBV7-2	TRBJ2-1	.
CASSESGASDNEQFF	TGTGCCAGCAGTGAATCCGGGGCATCAGACAATGAGCAGTTCTTC	few	TRBV25-1	TRBJ2-1	.
CAISDRRTTNTEAFF	TGTGCCATCAGTGACAGACGCACCACGAACACTGAAGCTTTCTTT	.	TRBV10-3	TRBJ1-1	.
CASSLEGPGPWNEQYF	TGCGCCAGCAGCTTGGAGGGTCCGGGACCCTGGAATGAGCAGTACTTC	.	TRBV5-1	TRBJ2-5	.
CASSSLVIEGQGGAAKNIQYF	TGTGCCAGCAGCTCGCTGGTCATAGAGGGACAGGGAGGTGCGGCCAAAAACATTCAGTACTTC	once	TRBV28	TRBJ2-4	TRBD1
CASSPRPGANTEAFF	TGTGCCAGCAGTCCTAGGCCGGGGGCTAACACTGAAGCTTTCTTT	.	TRBV12-3/TRBV12-4	TRBJ1-1	.
CASSFLPGLANYNEQFF	TGTGCCAGCAGTTTTCTCCCCGGACTAGCGAACTACAATGAGCAGTTCTTC	.	TRBV12-3/TRBV12-4	TRBJ2-1	TRBD2
CASSPWPDSRFGQYF	TGTGCCAGCTCACCTTGGCCGGACAGTAGGTTTGGGCAGTATTTT	.	TRBV18	TRBJ2-3	.
CSVGLAGVGYEQYF	TGCAGCGTGGGACTAGCGGGAGTAGGCTACGAGCAGTACTTC	few	TRBV29-1	TRBJ2-7	TRBD2
CASSLALGSPLHF	TGCGCCAGCAGCTTGGCTTTGGGTTCACCCCTCCACTTT	.	TRBV5-1	TRBJ1-6	.
CASSLGTAQTGYTF	TGCGCCAGCAGCTTAGGGACAGCCCAGACTGGCTACACCTTC	few	TRBV5-1	TRBJ1-2	TRBD1
CASSLRDRGIEQYF	TGTGCCAGCAGCCTCCGGGACAGGGGGATCGAGCAGTACTTC	.	TRBV7-8	TRBJ2-7	TRBD1
CSARDPSSPTQYF	TGCAGTGCTAGAGATCCTAGCTCTCCCACCCAGTACTTC	few	TRBV20-1	TRBJ2-5	.
CASSRPGGGTDTQYF	TGTGCCAGCAGTCGACCGGGAGGGGGGACAGATACGCAGTATTTT	.	TRBV28	TRBJ2-3	TRBD2
CASARDIINEKLFF	TGTGCTAGTGCCAGGGACATAATTAATGAAAAACTGTTTTTT	once	TRBV12-5	TRBJ1-4	.
CASSPRPQRSTGELFF	TGTGCCAGCAGCCCACGCCCGCAGCGGAGCACCGGGGAGCTGTTTTTT	.	TRBV7-9	TRBJ2-2	.
CASRPGGSDTQYF	TGTGCCAGCAGACCCGGGGGGTCCGATACGCAGTATTTT	.	TRBV2	TRBJ2-3	TRBD2
CASSQTTLNEQFF	TGTGCCAGCAGTCAAACGACCTTAAATGAGCAGTTCTTC	few	TRBV2	TRBJ2-1	.
CSVHHGQGEAFF	TGCAGCGTCCATCACGGACAGGGTGAAGCTTTCTTT	.	TRBV29-1	TRBJ1-1	TRBD1
CASSSTGQNTEAFF	TGTGCCAGCAGTTCCACGGGACAGAACACTGAAGCTTTCTTT	few	TRBV5-1	TRBJ1-1	.
CASSKRIRDDTEAFF	TGTGCCAGCAGCAAGAGGATCAGGGACGACACTGAAGCTTTCTTT	.	TRBV21-1	TRBJ1-1	.
CASSHLRGGEETQYF	TGTGCCAGCAGTCACCTGCGGGGGGGCGAAGAGACCCAGTACTTC	.	TRBV3-1	TRBJ2-5	TRBD2